The sequence of this T cell receptor beta chain was determined in a study of neurological immune-mediated disorders. The CDR3 totals 18 residues. Trimming shortened V by 4 bases and J by 2 bases, and 23 bases separated the two germline ends. The germline gives CDR1 LGHDT, CDR2 YNNKEL (reference sequence). At least ten counts were recorded for this clonotype. In TCRdb, the 5' RACE reads were re-called with MiXCR into one record per CDR3 protein. The data hold fewer than 40,000 distinct CDR3 sequences, with 4% to 5.5% observed a single time. The chain joins TRBV3-1 to TRBJ2-5, with D maybe TRBD2 (5 bases). The receptor comes from a man aged 18 to 29 in good health. The sequenced sample consisted of CD4+ T cells from blood. The CDR3 bases are TGTGCCAGCAGCCCCATGGCCCCGGGTAGCGTCGTTCAAGAGACCCAGTACTTC. Translated: CASSPMAPGSVVQETQYF.